These 8 T cell receptor beta chains came from one sample sequenced in a study of shared clonotypes between healthy human individuals. Sequencing used immunoSEQ multiplex PCR; TCRdb keeps in-frame clones, though not all of them. The data contain around 2,000,000 clones, roughly 95% of them seen just once; the ten biggest clones take up 0.9% to 1.4%. The naive CD8 subset, CD45RO-negative cells positively selected for CCR7, excluded terminally differentiated effector memory CD45RA+ cells. What was sequenced was naive CD8+ T cells sorted from blood. Every receptor here comes from a man younger than 30 in good health.

J is TRBJ2-7 and V is TRBV27, with 9 bases identical to TRBD2. This CDR3 has 15 amino acids. CDR1 MNHEY and CDR2 SMNVEV come from the germline V gene (reference sequence). The ends lost 2 bases at V and 5 bases at J; junction bases unmatched: 7. The CDR3 DNA reads TGTGCCAGCAGTTTAAAGGCTAGCGGGGCCGACGAGCAGTACTTC. As protein: CASSLKASGADEQYF.

The CDR3 sequence is CASGLAGLSEQYF. CDR3 nucleotides: TGTGCCAGTGGGTTGGCAGGGTTAAGCGAGCAGTACTTC. This chain connects TRBV11-2 to TRBJ2-7; maybe TRBD1 (5 bases). The germline CDR1 and CDR2 sequences are SGHAT and FQNNGV. V lost 9 bases and J lost 6, with 18 bases in between. This CDR3 is 13 amino acids long.

J is TRBJ2-2 and V is TRBV29-1; TRBD2 agrees at 8 bases. The length of the CDR3 is 14 residues. The germline V gene has CDR1 SQVTM and CDR2 ANQGSEA. Trimming took 6 bases from V and 6 from J; bases not matched to a gene: 9. The CDR3 DNA reads TGCAGCGTCCCCGCGCGGGGGGCCGCCGGGGAGCTGTTTTTT. Protein product: CSVPARGAAGELFF.

The V call is TRBV28, the J call TRBJ2-5; D gene uncertain. Germline V gives CDR1 MDHEN, CDR2 SYDVKM. V was clipped by 2 bases and J by 5 bases, with 18 bases between them. The CDR3 is 16 amino acids. CDR3 in amino acids: CASSLRPRKAQETQYF. The CDR3 DNA follows: TGTGCCAGCAGTTTACGCCCCCGCAAGGCGCAGGAGACCCAGTACTTC.

The CDR3 loop reads CASRTSVGDTGELFF. CDR3 in DNA: TGTGCCAGCAGGACCTCGGTGGGGGACACCGGGGAGCTGTTTTTT. V usage is TRBV7-9 and J usage is TRBJ2-2; either TRBD1 or TRBD2 may supply D (5 bases each). CDR1 and CDR2 from the germline V gene are SEHNR and FQNEAQ (reference sequence). V gave up 6 bases and J gave up 3 bases, with 14 bases separating them. This CDR3 is 15 amino acids long.

The V gene is TRBV4-3, the J gene TRBJ1-4; a weak D match, TRBD1 (5 bases). Germline CDR1 LGHNA, CDR2 YSLEER. The CDR3 is 16 residues long. The germline V and J ends were trimmed by 0 bases and 8 bases, with 16 bases remaining between them. The CDR3 reads CASSQDDAGIGEKLFF. CDR3 nucleotides: TGCGCCAGCAGCCAAGATGACGCAGGGATAGGAGAAAAACTGTTTTTT.

V usage is TRBV6-6 and J usage is TRBJ2-3; D is uncertain. Germline CDR1 MNHNY, CDR2 SVGAGI (reference sequence). Trimming pared 0 bases from V and 6 bases from J, leaving 4 bases between. The length of the CDR3 is 12 residues. The CDR3 coding sequence is TGTGCCAGCAGTTACTCATGGGATACGCAGTATTTT. This sequence encodes CASSYSWDTQYF.

The chain is built from TRBV9 and TRBJ1-5; D possibly corresponds to TRBD1 (6 bases). The germline gives CDR1 SGDLS, CDR2 YYNGEE. Trimming pared 3 bases from V and 5 bases from J, leaving 15 bases between. The CDR3 is made up of 15 amino acids. CDR3 amino acids: CASSATGLPYQPQHF. For the CDR3, the DNA is TGTGCCAGCAGCGCCACAGGGCTCCCTTATCAGCCCCAGCATTTT.